This entry lists 10 T cell receptor beta chains sequenced from one sample in a study of T cells in localized non-small cell lung cancer. TCRdb keeps only in-frame clones here, not all; method: immunoSEQ multiplex PCR. The sample yields some 1,500 clones, about 28% seen once. The sample here was lung tumor tissue, taken before any cancer treatment. The receptors shown here come from a man between 40 and 70 years old with stage II lung adenocarcinoma.

This clone was seen a handful of times. The chain combines TRBV30 with TRBJ1-2; 10 bases align to TRBD1. Germline CDR1 and CDR2: GTSNPN and SVGIG (reference sequence). J was trimmed by 3 bases and V by 4 bases; bases with no gene match: 11. There are 16 residues in the CDR3. DNA of the CDR3: TGTGCCTGGACCCCCCCCCGGGACAGGGGATACTATGGCTACACCTTC. Translated: CAWTPPRDRGYYGYTF.

The CDR3 is CSVGSGISSYEQYF. Written as DNA, the CDR3 is TGCAGCGTGGGTAGCGGGATCAGCTCCTACGAGCAGTACTTC. The chain is built from TRBV29-1 and TRBJ2-7; TRBD2 agrees at 8 bases. CDR3 length: 14 amino acids. The trim removed 6 bases at V and 0 bases at J, leaving 7 bases unmatched. CDR1 is SQVTM and CDR2 is ANQGSEA in the germline V gene.

CDR3 loop: CASSRSGTGGDTQYF. CDR3 nucleotide sequence: TGTGCCAGCAGCCGTAGTGGGACCGGGGGGGATACGCAGTATTTT. This chain connects TRBV11-1 to TRBJ2-3; 7 nucleotides align to TRBD2. Trimming removed 5 bases from V and 6 bases from J; junction bases left unmatched: 11. The CDR3 sequence is 15 residues long. Germline V gives CDR1 SGHAT, CDR2 FQDESV (reference sequence). The whole variable domain, filled in from reference TRBV11-1 and TRBJ2-3, reads EAEVAQSPRYKITEKSQAVAFWCDPISGHATLYWYRQILGQGPELLVQFQDESVVDDSQLPKDRFSAERLKGVDSTLKIQPAELGDSAMYLCASSRSGTGGDTQYFGPGTRLTVL.

The rearrangement links TRBV30 to TRBJ1-2; no reliable D call. The germline V and J ends were trimmed by 3 bases and 7 bases, with 12 bases remaining between them. CDR3 size: 12 residues. Germline CDR1 is GTSNPN and CDR2 is SVGIG (reference sequence). CDR3 sequence reads: CAWSQQSGGYTF. CDR3 nucleotides: TGTGCCTGGAGCCAACAATCGGGTGGCTACACCTTC.

This clone has only a few counts. This sequence joins TRBV6-4 and TRBJ1-5; a possible D gene is TRBD1 (6 bases). The CDR3 contains 14 residues. The V end lost 5 bases, the J end lost 7 bases, and 15 bases lay between the germline ends. Germline-derived CDR1 and CDR2 are MRHNA and SNTAGT. In DNA form, the CDR3 reads TGTGCCAGCAGTTACCCCACAGGGATCCAGCCCCAGCATTTT. Residues: CASSYPTGIQPQHF.

CDR3 residues: CSVAGRTVDTQYF. The CDR3 nucleotides read TGCAGCGTTGCAGGGCGGACCGTAGATACGCAGTATTTT. The chain carries TRBV29-1 and TRBJ2-3; tentative D call: TRBD1 (5 bases). The germline gives CDR1 SQVTM, CDR2 ANQGSEA. The CDR3 length is 13 residues. Trimming cost V 4 bases and J 5 bases, with 13 bases left between them.

This clone was seen a handful of times. CDR3 sequence reads: CASVRGLANHNEQFF. The CDR3 bases are TGTGCCAGCGTCCGGGGACTAGCGAACCACAATGAGCAGTTCTTC. V usage is TRBV2 and J usage is TRBJ2-1; 10 bases line up with TRBD2. The ends lost 8 bases at V and 5 bases at J; junction bases unmatched: 9. Germline assignment: CDR1 SNHLY and CDR2 FYNNEI. This CDR3 region has 15 residues.

By share, this clone ranks as medium-sized. This chain links TRBV7-4 with TRBJ1-1; D is unclear. Trimming cost V 2 bases and J 4 bases, with 14 bases left between them. CDR1 and CDR2 (germline): SGHVT, SQSDAQ. The CDR3 spans 15 residues. The CDR3: CASSLTVGLGTEAFF. CDR3 nucleotides: TGTGCCAGCAGCTTAACGGTGGGGTTGGGCACTGAAGCTTTCTTT.

The chain employs TRBV15 and TRBJ2-6, with D hard to call. The CDR3 is 16 residues long. Trimming cost V 6 bases and J 0 bases, with 12 bases left between them. Germline assignment: CDR1 LNHNV and CDR2 YYDKDF (reference sequence). The DNA of the CDR3 is TGTGCCACCAGTCGAGAGGTCGGCTCTGGGGCCAACGTCCTGACTTTC. Translated, it gives CATSREVGSGANVLTF.

V usage is TRBV11-3 and J usage is TRBJ1-1; TRBD1 is a possible D gene (5 bases). Trimming took off 3 bases at V and 4 bases at J, with 15 bases between the two ends. Germline loops: CDR1 SGHNT, CDR2 YENEEA. The CDR3 is 15 residues long. The CDR3, as DNA: TGTGCCAGCAGCTTGGGTCGGGGGTTCGGCACTGAAGCTTTCTTT. Protein product: CASSLGRGFGTEAFF.